Included here is one TCR beta chain sequence, with context. This clone was observed a few times. The antigen this receptor binds is unknown. No much larger clone exists at a distance of one base, and base qualities are not known. The data derive from a study of beta chain features in type 1 diabetes (dated by TCRdb to the late 2010s). In terms of the full investigation: Mean age, gender distribution, total cell number and subset yield did not differ between patients and healthy donors. A total of about 100,000,000 sorted cells were examined across all samples, and RNA yield correlated strongly with the number of cells per subset. In the study, TCRB repertoires of sorted circulating CD4+ T cell subsets from recently diagnosed type 1 diabetes patients were compared with those of matched healthy donors. Regulatory and stem cell-like memory subsets were isolated from only 8 patients and about 8 healthy donors, whereas naive and central memory subsets came from all 30 or so donors.

From the cysteine through the phenylalanine, the CDR3 covers 14 amino acids. Only the CDR3 part of the read is kept: 42 bases, read in frame from the first base. According to the germline V gene (reference sequence), CDR1 reads MNHEY and CDR2 reads SMNVEV. A distance of 15 bases separates the germline ends of V and J, which lose 4 bases and 6 bases respectively. From each donor, a single peripheral blood sample of around 120 mL on average was drawn into heparinised tubes. A BD FACSAria II was used to sort naive, central memory, regulatory and stem cell-like memory CD4+ T cells with a panel that included CD45RO, CCR7, CD25, CD127, CD95 and CD27. All sorted populations exceeded 95% purity. Right away, PBMCs were isolated by Lymphoprep density gradient centrifugation and were stained directly, with no culture step. To minimize batch effects, samples were stained and sorted in pairs, one healthy donor with one patient per experiment.

General findings and caveats noted by the study authors: Because cDNA rather than genomic DNA was sequenced, highly expressing activated cells could have been over-represented, although no difference in activation and CD3 levels was found between groups. Fewer insertions and more nucleotide deletions at VDJ recombination sites were observed in patients with type 1 diabetes, implying thymic rearrangement abnormalities. Shorter templates might be favored by PCR, yet because patient and control samples were amplified and corrected together, any such skew would affect both groups equally. Naive, central memory and regulatory TCRB repertoires appeared to be more alike among patients than among healthy donors. Only small numbers of individuals were included in the HLA sub-analyses, which left unresolved whether HLA type had any influence on TCRB rearrangement. In all four CD4+ subsets, TCRB CDR3 length was moderately but significantly shorter in type 1 diabetes patients.

The entire isolated RNA was reverse transcribed using the High Capacity cDNA Reverse Transcription Kit, and thus expressed TCRB transcripts were sequenced. Deep immunoSEQ sequencing was performed on naive, central memory and regulatory T cell samples, with an average of roughly 3.5 million total reads per sample. After sorted cells were lysed in RLT buffer, RNA was extracted with DNase-treated RNeasy Micro or Mini kits, with the choice depending on cell number. Each cell subset was processed separately to prevent cross-contamination, with patient and healthy donor samples processed together. The immunoSEQ multiplex PCR was used to amplify TCRB sequences from cDNA, generating 87-bp fragments that spanned the CDR3 region. Sequencing of the amplicons was done on the Illumina HiSeq platform. In the paper's pipeline: Synthetic template baselines were used to correct PCR bias computationally, reads within Hamming distance 2 were collapsed, and singletons that could not be merged were discarded. Reads were aligned against IMGT to assign V, D and J genes, CDR3 length and insertions or deletions at six rearrangement sites. Within each subset, clonotype counts were normalized to sorted cell number, and only after that were true diversity and Gini coefficients computed with the tcR R package. The overlap coefficient, calculated on TCRB nucleotide sequences, was used to quantify repertoire sharing. As a proxy for the pre-selection repertoire, out-of-frame TCRB sequences from naive cells were analyzed. Sourced from immuneACCESS, this table was stored by TCRdb with only in-frame sequences that have V and J called. A share of the clones is absent; for the studies checked, an unresolved V gene accounts for under half, and the remainder has no known explanation. The V and J calls and clone size come from that table; D and trimming were worked out from the DNA. The sample records around 450,000 clones, about an eighth of which are singletons. Around 0.05% of the sample belongs to the ten largest clones.

The V and J segments used are TRBV27 and TRBJ1-1, with the D gene uncertain. Sequencing was performed on naive CD4+ T cells from blood. The sample's cell subset or site, from its label and the paper: true naive CD4+ T cells. The receptor was isolated from a woman between 18 and 29 years old in good health. In nucleotides, the sequence is TGTGCCAGCAGTTCCGGGCCATTCGGGGCTGAAGCTTTCTTT. Its coded protein is CASSSGPFGAEAFF.